This entry lists 6 T cell receptor beta chains sequenced from one sample in a study of blood T cells in healthy people across ages. Primers used in a second PCR of roughly 6 to 12 cycles were a sample-barcoded 5' primer and a J-beta primer mix. TCRdb fed the 5' RACE reads into MiXCR, producing one record per CDR3 protein. The sample lists about 1.1 million distinct CDR3 sequences; more than 30% were seen once. Sequencing input: blood. Source of these receptors: a man younger than 35 in good health.

This clonotype was detected only once. A clone one base away is much larger, so this may be a read error. V is TRBV12-3 or TRBV12-4 and J is TRBJ2-3; D is undetermined. The ends were cut back, 6 bases at V and 5 bases at J, with 12 bases in the middle. The CDR3 spans 13 residues. CDR3 in amino acids: CASSPITEDTQYF. In DNA form, the CDR3 reads TGTGCCAGCAGCCCGATCACTGAAGATACGCAGTATTTT.

The CDR3 DNA is TGCGCCAGCAGCCGGAAGGTAGACCAGGGGTGGACTGAAGCTTTCTTT. Translated: CASSRKVDQGWTEAFF. The V call is TRBV4-3, the J call TRBJ1-1; TRBD1 is a possible D gene (6 bases). The V gene's germline CDR1 is LGHNA and CDR2 YSLEER. V was trimmed by 4 bases and J by 5 bases, leaving 20 bases between them. This CDR3 has 16 residues.

This clonotype was detected only a few times. The DNA of the CDR3 is TGTGCCAGCAGTTTCAAGGAAAGCGATGGCTACACCTTC. Its translation: CASSFKESDGYTF. The chain employs TRBV12-3 or TRBV12-4 and TRBJ1-2; D is uncertain. With 3 bases removed from V and 6 bases from J, the gap between germline ends came to 11 bases. CDR3 length equals 13 residues.

The sample holds many counts of this clonotype. The chain joins TRBV12-3 or TRBV12-4 to TRBJ2-3, with D uncertain. This CDR3 has 14 amino acids. Trimming took 1 base from V and 3 from J, leaving 8 bases between them. CDR3 in amino acids: CASSLVWVTDTQYF. The CDR3 nucleotides read TGTGCCAGCAGTTTAGTTTGGGTTACAGATACGCAGTATTTT.

This chain connects TRBV4-3 to TRBJ1-3, with D perhaps matching TRBD1 (6 bases). Per germline, CDR1 LGHNA and CDR2 YSLEER. This CDR3 has 16 amino acids. V shed 0 bases and J shed 2 bases, with 11 bases lying between them. CDR3 nucleotides: TGCGCCAGCAGCCAAGAATGGGCAGGGGCTGGAAACACCATATATTTT. As protein: CASSQEWAGAGNTIYF.

This chain links TRBV29-1 with TRBJ2-5, with D maybe TRBD1 (6 bases). The CDR3 has 12 amino acids. Per germline, CDR1 SQVTM and CDR2 ANQGSEA. V shed 6 bases and J shed 2 bases, with 10 bases lying between them. The CDR3 coding sequence is TGCAGCGTCGCCGGACAGCAAGAGACCCAGTACTTC. It yields the protein CSVAGQQETQYF.